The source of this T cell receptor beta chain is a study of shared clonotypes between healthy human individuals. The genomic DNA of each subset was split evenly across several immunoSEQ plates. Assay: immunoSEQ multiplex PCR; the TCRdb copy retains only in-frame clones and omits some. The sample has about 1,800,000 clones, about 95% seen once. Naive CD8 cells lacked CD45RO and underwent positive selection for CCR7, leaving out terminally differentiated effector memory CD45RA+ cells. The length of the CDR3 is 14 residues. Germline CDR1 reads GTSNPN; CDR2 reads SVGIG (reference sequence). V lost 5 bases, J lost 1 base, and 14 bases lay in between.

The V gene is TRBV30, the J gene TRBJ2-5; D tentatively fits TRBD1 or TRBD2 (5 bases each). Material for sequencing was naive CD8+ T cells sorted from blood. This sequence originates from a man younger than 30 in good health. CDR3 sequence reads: CAWGGIGTQETQYF. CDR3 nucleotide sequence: TGTGCCTGGGGGGGAATAGGGACCCAAGAGACCCAGTACTTC.